Listed here are 15 T cell receptor beta chains from one sample, sequenced in a study of long-term antiretroviral therapy in people with HIV. Run at survey level, the immunoSEQ assay was version v3.0. The table came from immunoSEQ multiplex PCR; TCRdb's copy has only in-frame clones and leaves some out. The sample shows more than 20,000 clones, around 81% of them seen only once. Source: unsorted PBMCs, taken at the start of antiretroviral therapy, before treatment. The receptor set was obtained from a woman younger than 35 with HIV.

This chain links TRBV2 with TRBJ2-7, with D possibly TRBD1 on 6 matching bases. Trimming left V 6 bases short and J 3 bases short, with 9 bases between. The CDR3 runs 12 residues. Per the germline V gene, CDR1 is SNHLY and CDR2 is FYNNEI. The CDR3 region is CASSPQGYEQYF. As DNA, the CDR3 is TGTGCCAGCAGCCCACAGGGCTACGAGCAGTACTTC.

The chain links TRBV7-9 to TRBJ1-1; the D gene is possibly TRBD1 (5 bases). Germline assignment: CDR1 SEHNR and CDR2 FQNEAQ (reference sequence). V lost 5 bases to trimming and J lost 7 bases, with 20 bases between them. The CDR3 is made up of 15 amino acids. CDR3 DNA sequence: TGTGCCAGCAGCCCCACGGGGGGGGTTGGGGTTGAAGCTTTCTTT. It translates to CASSPTGGVGVEAFF.

The V and J genes are TRBV10-3 and TRBJ2-3; D perhaps matches TRBD1 (6 bases). CDR1 and CDR2 (germline): ENHRY, SYGVKD. V lost 0 bases and J lost 5, with 12 bases in between. CDR3 length equals 15 residues. The CDR3 nucleotides read TGTGCCATCAGTGAGTCGCAGGGGAGATTAGATACGCAGTATTTT. Amino acid sequence: CAISESQGRLDTQYF.

This clone was counted a single time. The V call is TRBV29-1, the J call TRBJ2-1; TRBD2 aligns across 8 bases. Trimming removed 3 bases from V and 1 base from J; junction bases left unmatched: 5. The V gene's germline CDR1 is SQVTM and CDR2 ANQGSEA. The CDR3 is 15 residues long. The CDR3 DNA is TGCAGCGTTGAGGAGCTAGCGGGTTCCTACAATGAGCAGTTCTTC. Translating gives CSVEELAGSYNEQFF.

The rearrangement links TRBV5-1 to TRBJ1-1, with 7 bases that match TRBD1. J was trimmed by 8 bases and V by 4 bases; bases with no gene match: 8. The germline V gene encodes CDR1 SGHRS and CDR2 YFSETQ. The CDR3 length is 13 residues. The DNA of the CDR3 is TGCGCCAGCAGCGTCGGGACAGCTAAAGAAGCTTTCTTT. It is translated as CASSVGTAKEAFF.

This clone was recorded once. V is TRBV5-1 and J is TRBJ1-1; TRBD1 matches at 8 bases. Germline V lookup: CDR1 SGHRS, CDR2 YFSETQ. The CDR3 extends over 15 amino acids. Unmatched junction bases numbered 7, after V lost 4 bases and J lost 2 bases. The DNA of the CDR3 is TGCGCCAGCAGCCCTTTGACAGGGGCAAACACTGAAGCTTTCTTT. Amino acid sequence: CASSPLTGANTEAFF.

The J gene is TRBJ1-1, the V gene TRBV28, with 7 bases lining up with TRBD1. Germline V gene sequence: CDR1 MDHEN, CDR2 SYDVKM. The CDR3 spans 15 residues. V dropped 8 bases and J dropped 0; count of bases not matched to a gene: 9. The CDR3 DNA follows: TGTGCCAGCGGGGACAGTGGAGGGGTGAACACTGAAGCTTTCTTT. It yields the protein CASGDSGGVNTEAFF.

The chain carries TRBV19 and TRBJ2-7, with D possibly called TRBD1 or TRBD2 (5 bases each). V lost 7 bases and J lost 5, with 18 bases in between. Per the germline V gene, CDR1 is LNHDA and CDR2 is SQIVND (reference sequence). CDR3 size: 14 residues. CDR3 sequence (DNA): TGTGCCAGTACCCCGGGACCGAGGAGGAACGAGCAGTACTTC. Translated, it gives CASTPGPRRNEQYF.

The chain carries TRBV27 and TRBJ2-3; TRBD2 matches 9 bases. CDR3 length: 15 residues. V dropped 2 bases and J dropped 3; count of bases not matched to a gene: 3. The germline CDR1 and CDR2 sequences are MNHEY and SMNVEV (reference sequence). The CDR3 loop is CASSLLAGRTDTQYF. The CDR3, as DNA: TGTGCCAGCAGTTTACTAGCGGGGCGGACAGATACGCAGTATTTT.

The chain combines TRBV10-3 with TRBJ2-3; maybe TRBD2 (5 bases). Germline CDR1 ENHRY, CDR2 SYGVKD. CDR3 length equals 15 residues. Trimming removed 3 bases from V and 0 bases from J, with 10 bases in between. The chain's CDR3 is CAISDPGSSTDTQYF. The CDR3 DNA reads TGTGCCATCAGTGACCCGGGGTCTAGCACAGATACGCAGTATTTT.

The J gene is TRBJ1-6, the V gene TRBV6-1, with D uncertain. The V end was cut by 5 bases, the J end by 11 bases, with 16 bases between. Germline loops: CDR1 MNHNS, CDR2 SASEGT. The CDR3 has 14 amino acids. The CDR3 sequence: CASSFDTRNAPLHF. Written as DNA, the CDR3 is TGTGCCAGCAGTTTTGACACGAGGAACGCACCCCTCCACTTT.

The gene calls are TRBV9 and TRBJ2-1; 10 positions agree with TRBD2. Germline CDR1 reads SGDLS; CDR2 reads YYNGEE. The CDR3 spans 15 residues. V dropped 2 bases and J dropped 9; count of bases not matched to a gene: 8. The CDR3, as DNA: TGTGCCAGCAGCGTCGGAAGCGGGGGGGCTGGTGAGCAGTTCTTC. Its protein is CASSVGSGGAGEQFF.

The chain carries TRBV6-6 and TRBJ2-7; TRBD2 might be the D (6 bases). The CDR3 is made up of 16 amino acids. The V end lost 2 bases, the J end lost 4 bases, and 18 bases lay between the germline ends. Germline values: CDR1 MNHNY, CDR2 SVGAGI (reference sequence). This chain's CDR3 is CASSYHGDLPRYEQYF. The CDR3 bases are TGTGCCAGCAGTTACCACGGGGACTTACCGAGGTACGAGCAGTACTTC.

This chain links TRBV4-3 with TRBJ2-3; tentative D call: TRBD1 (6 bases). The CDR3 is 16 amino acids. V gave up 4 bases and J gave up 4 bases, with 18 bases separating them. CDR1 is LGHNA and CDR2 is YSLEER in the germline V gene. The CDR3 DNA is TGCGCCAGCAGCCTTGGGACCCAACCAGGGGCAGATACGCAGTATTTT. It specifies CASSLGTQPGADTQYF.

The chain employs TRBV29-1 and TRBJ2-3; 10 bases match TRBD2. The ends lost 7 bases at V and 1 base at J; junction bases unmatched: 2. Per the germline V gene, CDR1 is SQVTM and CDR2 is ANQGSEA. The CDR3 has 13 amino acids. The CDR3 is CSAGTSGTDTQYF. CDR3 sequence (DNA): TGCAGCGCCGGGACTAGCGGCACAGATACGCAGTATTTT.